This record covers a single T cell receptor beta chain. The target antigen is unknown. This specimen comes from a study of cytotoxic CD8 clonotypes in ibrutinib-treated CLL. Study-wide results and limits: Clonality was higher at baseline than in age-matched healthy donors and tracked circulating CD8+ T-cell counts.

The planned depth of sequencing spanned 1 in 200,000 to 1 in 1 million T cells. Repertoires were generated with immunoSEQ multiplex PCR, while TCRdb's copy carries only in-frame clones and drops some. This sample yields approximately 150,000 clones, of which around nine tenths are seen a single time; around 3.1% belongs to the top ten. With 0 bases removed from V and 10 bases from J, the gap between germline ends came to 18 bases. Per germline, CDR1 SGHAT and CDR2 FQNNGV. The CDR3 is 15 amino acids. The TCR sequence derives from a human donor with chronic lymphocytic leukemia. Here the sequenced sample was PBMCs, taken at disease progression, from a patient treated with ibrutinib. The V call is TRBV11-2, the J call TRBJ1-2; D remains unclear. The CDR3: CASSLEGRYGFHYTF. DNA of the CDR3: TGTGCCAGCAGCTTAGAGGGTCGCTATGGTTTCCACTACACCTTC.